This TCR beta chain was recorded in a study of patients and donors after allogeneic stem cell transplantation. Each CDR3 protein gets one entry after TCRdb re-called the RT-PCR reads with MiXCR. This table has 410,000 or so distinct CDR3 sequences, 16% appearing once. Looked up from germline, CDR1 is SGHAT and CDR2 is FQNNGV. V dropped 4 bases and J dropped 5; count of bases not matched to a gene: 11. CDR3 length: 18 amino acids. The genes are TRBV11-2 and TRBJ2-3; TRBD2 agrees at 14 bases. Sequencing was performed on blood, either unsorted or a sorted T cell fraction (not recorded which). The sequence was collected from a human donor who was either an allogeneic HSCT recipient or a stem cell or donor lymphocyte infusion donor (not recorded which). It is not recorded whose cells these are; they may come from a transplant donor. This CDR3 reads CASSSPRLAGGRGDTQYF. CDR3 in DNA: TGTGCCAGCAGCTCCCCCCGACTAGCGGGGGGGCGGGGAGATACGCAGTATTTT.